This is a list of T cell receptor beta chains from one sample in a study of T-cell reconstitution after alpha-beta-depleted transplantation in children. TCRdb re-called the PCR reads through MiXCR, storing one row per CDR3 protein. The table records around 600,000 distinct CDR3 sequences, under 25% of them present only once. This sample comprised PBMCs, mostly from graft donor cells, obtained 360 days after TCRalphabeta/CD19-depleted stem cell transplant. The receptors here all came from a boy in the first two years of life who had a stem cell transplant for acute myeloid leukemia, so the T cells may come from the graft donor. Each CDR3 is given with its conserved first and last residue. The D gene is left open where the match is weak. A clone size is listed for some rows: how often the clone was seen (once, few, many), or a class if it is expanded.

J | V | D | size | CDR3 | DNA
TRBJ1-2 | TRBV5-1 | TRBD1 | few | CASSSDRRRGYTF | TGCGCCAGCAGCTCGGACAGGAGGAGAGGCTACACCTTC
TRBJ1-3 | TRBV29-1 | . | few | CSVKTETSGNTIYF | TGCAGCGTAAAGACAGAAACCTCTGGAAACACCATATATTTT
TRBJ2-1 | TRBV7-3 | . | few | CASSLTSPSSYNEQFF | TGTGCCAGCAGCTTAACGAGTCCGAGCTCCTACAATGAGCAGTTCTTC
TRBJ2-3 | TRBV5-6 | TRBD2 | . | CASRSGIAISSTDTQYF | TGTGCCAGCAGGAGCGGGATTGCGATTTCTAGCACAGATACGCAGTATTTT
TRBJ2-7 | TRBV9 | . | many | CASSVGDGLLDEQYF | TGTGCCAGCAGCGTAGGGGACGGACTACTCGACGAGCAGTACTTC
TRBJ2-7 | TRBV12-3/TRBV12-4 | . | . | CASSPDRRAYEQYF | TGTGCCAGCAGTCCGGACAGACGTGCCTACGAGCAGTACTTC
TRBJ1-1 | TRBV4-1 | TRBD1 | many | CASSPPRTGGEAFF | TGCGCCAGCAGCCCGCCCAGGACAGGGGGTGAAGCTTTCTTT
TRBJ2-3 | TRBV20-1 | . | many | CSARAGGNTDTQYF | TGCAGTGCTAGAGCAGGGGGGAACACAGATACGCAGTATTTT
TRBJ2-3 | TRBV11-2 | . | many | CASSRGADADTQYF | TGTGCCAGCAGCCGGGGGGCCGATGCAGATACGCAGTATTTT
TRBJ2-1 | TRBV7-2 | TRBD2 | few | CASSLAPSGGGNEQFF | TGTGCCAGCAGCTTAGCGCCTAGCGGGGGTGGGAATGAGCAGTTCTTC
TRBJ2-7 | TRBV4-3 | . | . | CASSQFDSPGEQYF | TGCGCCAGCAGCCAATTCGACAGTCCGGGGGAGCAGTACTTC
TRBJ2-5 | TRBV14 | . | few | CASSQGQHQETQYF | TGTGCCAGCAGCCAAGGGCAGCACCAAGAGACCCAGTACTTC
TRBJ2-5 | TRBV7-7 | . | . | CASSSRGGTQYF | TGTGCCAGCAGCTCCCGCGGTGGGACCCAGTACTTC
TRBJ2-2 | TRBV7-8 | TRBD2 | many | CASSPSGLASGELFF | TGTGCCAGCAGCCCGTCAGGACTAGCCTCCGGGGAGCTGTTTTTT
TRBJ2-3 | TRBV4-3 | TRBD1 | many | CASSQDIPGTGRGTDTQYF | TGCGCCAGCAGCCAAGATATCCCCGGGACAGGGCGAGGCACAGATACGCAGTATTTT
TRBJ1-2 | TRBV20-1 | . | few | CSAHPGEGGYTF | TGCAGTGCTCACCCGGGAGAGGGTGGCTACACCTTC
TRBJ2-7 | TRBV12-3/TRBV12-4 | . | many | CASSGDIDFYEQYF | TGTGCCAGCAGTGGGGACATTGATTTCTACGAGCAGTACTTC
TRBJ2-1 | TRBV12-3/TRBV12-4 | TRBD2 | . | CASSPQPGGSYNEQFF | TGTGCCAGCAGCCCCCAGCCGGGGGGCTCCTACAATGAGCAGTTCTTC
TRBJ2-5 | TRBV12-3/TRBV12-4 | TRBD2 | . | CASRTSGYQETQYF | TGTGCCAGCCGGACTAGCGGGTACCAAGAGACCCAGTACTTC
TRBJ2-1 | TRBV29-1 | TRBD2 | . | CSVNGGSSGAFYNEQFF | TGCAGCGTTAACGGAGGGTCTAGCGGGGCTTTTTACAATGAGCAGTTCTTC
TRBJ2-3 | TRBV24-1 | TRBD1 | . | CATSDPWTGGADTQYF | TGTGCCACCAGTGATCCCTGGACAGGGGGCGCAGATACGCAGTATTTT
TRBJ2-1 | TRBV10-3 | TRBD2 | many | CASRADSGGLYNEQFF | TGTGCCAGCCGGGCTGATAGCGGGGGCCTGTACAATGAGCAGTTCTTC
TRBJ2-5 | TRBV7-2 | TRBD2 | . | CASSLASGGPETQYF | TGTGCCAGCAGTTTAGCTTCGGGGGGGCCAGAGACCCAGTACTTC
TRBJ2-1 | TRBV7-9 | . | many | CASSPEFIGGSYNEQFF | TGTGCCAGCAGCCCTGAGTTCATCGGGGGCTCCTACAATGAGCAGTTCTTC
TRBJ2-5 | TRBV6-5 | . | many | CASSYGVDQETQYF | TGTGCCAGCAGCTACGGGGTCGACCAAGAGACCCAGTACTTC
TRBJ2-1 | TRBV2 | . | . | CASSAYPSYNEQFF | TGTGCCAGCAGTGCCTACCCCTCCTACAATGAGCAGTTCTTC
TRBJ1-5 | TRBV25-1 | . | many | CASSERATNQPQHF | TGTGCCAGCAGTGAGCGGGCAACTAATCAGCCCCAGCATTTT
TRBJ2-1 | TRBV28 | TRBD2 | few | CASSFASGNNEQFF | TGTGCCAGCAGTTTCGCTAGCGGGAACAATGAGCAGTTCTTC
TRBJ2-3 | TRBV28 | TRBD2 | . | CASKGGGAPDTQYF | TGTGCCAGCAAAGGCGGGGGGGCCCCAGATACGCAGTATTTT
TRBJ1-2 | TRBV7-2 | TRBD1 | . | CASSLALRRTGTDYGYTF | TGTGCCAGCAGCTTAGCGCTAAGACGGACAGGGACCGACTATGGCTACACCTTC
TRBJ2-3 | TRBV5-1 | TRBD2 | few | CASSTFGAGVSDTQYF | TGCGCCAGCAGCACCTTCGGGGCGGGGGTGTCAGATACGCAGTATTTT
TRBJ2-7 | TRBV12-3/TRBV12-4 | TRBD2 | . | CASSLGAGGLEQYF | TGTGCCAGCAGTTTGGGCGCGGGGGGGCTCGAGCAGTACTTC
TRBJ2-1 | TRBV14 | . | many | CASSFYVNEQFF | TGTGCCAGCAGCTTCTACGTCAATGAGCAGTTCTTC
TRBJ2-7 | TRBV19 | TRBD1 | few | CASSTKGQGDSYEQYF | TGTGCCAGTAGTACCAAAGGACAGGGGGACTCCTACGAGCAGTACTTC
TRBJ1-1 | TRBV20-1 | . | . | CSAPTFSGFTEAFF | TGCAGTGCCCCCACCTTTTCAGGGTTTACTGAAGCTTTCTTT
TRBJ2-3 | TRBV20-1 | TRBD1 | few | CSARRTGITDTQYF | TGCAGTGCCCGTCGGACAGGCATCACAGATACGCAGTATTTT
TRBJ2-1 | TRBV6-5 | TRBD2 | . | CASSYSGLSSGGASEQFF | TGTGCCAGCAGTTACTCGGGTCTTTCCAGCGGGGGGGCGAGTGAGCAGTTCTTC
TRBJ1-6 | TRBV7-9 | . | . | CASSPGDSDRWVLHF | TGTGCCAGCAGCCCTGGAGACAGCGATCGGTGGGTCCTCCACTTT
TRBJ2-5 | TRBV20-1 | TRBD2 | few | CSARDSSGGSKETQYF | TGCAGTGCTAGAGATTCTAGCGGGGGGAGCAAAGAGACCCAGTACTTC
TRBJ2-3 | TRBV11-2 | . | . | CASSFGLPDTQYF | TGTGCCAGCAGCTTCGGCCTTCCAGATACGCAGTATTTT
TRBJ1-1 | TRBV4-1 | . | . | CASSQGETGRTEAFF | TGCGCCAGCAGCCAAGGGGAGACGGGGCGGACTGAAGCTTTCTTT